Shown below are 30 T cell receptor beta chains from a single sample sequenced in a study of regulatory and conventional T cells in RAG deficiency. Method: immunoSEQ multiplex PCR; TCRdb's copy keeps in-frame clones and lacks some. The sample records about 30,000 clones, about 96% being singletons. Genomic DNA came from blood conventional CD4+ T cells gated CD25-low CD127-high. These records were also assigned to another study, of regulatory T cells. This second study notes: The PCR used 52 TRBV and 13 TRBJ primers.

The specimen sequenced was CD25- CD4+ T cells sorted from blood. These receptors all come from a human donor in good health.

This clone was seen once. The rearrangement links TRBV6-6 to TRBJ2-1, with TRBD2 identical over 8 bases. CDR1 and CDR2 from the germline V gene are MNHNY and SVGAGI (reference sequence). The V gene end was trimmed by 5 bases and the J gene end by 5 bases; junction bases not matched to a gene: 11. CDR3 length: 16 amino acids. CDR3 protein: CASSVPAGALHNEQFF. In nucleotides, the CDR3 is TGTGCCAGCAGTGTCCCAGCGGGGGCCTTACACAATGAGCAGTTCTTC.

The chain employs TRBV9 and TRBJ2-3, with 13 bases matching TRBD2. J gave up 6 bases and V 3 bases, and 4 bases lay outside the gene matches. The CDR3 covers 15 residues. Looked up from germline, CDR1 is SGDLS and CDR2 is YYNGEE. The chain's CDR3 is CASSGGTSGVDTQYF. DNA for the CDR3: TGTGCCAGCAGCGGGGGGACTAGCGGGGTGGATACGCAGTATTTT.

The chain is built from TRBV5-6 and TRBJ2-6, with D possibly matching TRBD2 (5 bases). The length of the CDR3 is 15 residues. The germline CDR1 and CDR2 sequences are SGHDT and YYEEEE. V lost 4 bases, J lost 4 bases, and 12 bases lay in between. The CDR3 bases are TGTGCCAGCAGCCCGGAGCGGACCGGGGCCAACGTCCTGACTTTC. This encodes CASSPERTGANVLTF.

The gene calls are TRBV7-3 and TRBJ1-3, with 9 bases that match TRBD1. This CDR3 spans 17 amino acids. The germline gives CDR1 SGHTA, CDR2 FQGTGA. V trimming: 3 bases; J trimming: 3 bases; junction bases outside the gene matches: 9. CDR3 sequence: CASSLGQGKGDGNTIYF. CDR3 coding DNA: TGTGCCAGCAGCTTGGGACAGGGTAAAGGAGATGGAAACACCATATATTTT. The full variable domain, its missing parts supplied by reference TRBV7-3 and TRBJ1-3, is GAGVSQTPSNKVTEKGKYVELRCDPISGHTALYWYRQSLGQGPEFLIYFQGTGAADDSGLPNDRFFAVRPEGSVSTLKIQRTERGDSAVYLCASSLGQGKGDGNTIYFGEGSWLTVV.

This chain uses TRBV11-3 with TRBJ1-2; TRBD1 matches 7 bases. Trimming took 2 bases from V and 4 from J; bases not matched to a gene: 4. The CDR3 runs 14 residues. Germline V gene sequence: CDR1 SGHNT, CDR2 YENEEA. CDR3 region: CASSLKQGIYGYTF. In DNA, the CDR3 is TGTGCCAGCAGCTTAAAACAGGGGATCTATGGCTACACCTTC.

The chain couples TRBV7-2 to TRBJ2-5; 7 bases fit TRBD2. The trim removed 1 base at V and 5 bases at J, leaving 10 bases unmatched. Per the germline V gene, CDR1 is SGHTA and CDR2 is FQGNSA. CDR3 length: 16 amino acids. CDR3 protein: CASSLGGRAAGETQYF. The CDR3 coding sequence is TGTGCCAGCAGCTTAGGGGGGAGGGCCGCGGGGGAGACCCAGTACTTC. The full variable domain, rest sourced from reference TRBV7-2 and TRBJ2-5, is GAGVSQSPSNKVTEKGKDVELRCDPISGHTALYWYRQSLGQGLEFLIYFQGNSAPDKSGLPSDRFSAERTGGSVSTLTIQRTQQEDSAVYLCASSLGGRAAGETQYFGPGTRLLVL.

This sequence joins TRBV5-1 and TRBJ1-4, with D possibly matching TRBD1 (5 bases). The germline V gene has CDR1 SGHRS and CDR2 YFSETQ. V lost 5 bases to trimming and J lost 11 bases, with 19 bases between them. CDR3 length: 14 residues. CDR3 coding DNA: TGCGCCAGCAGTCTACCCGGGCAGGGTCACAAACTGTTTTTT. It is translated as CASSLPGQGHKLFF. The full variable domain, with the rest looked up from reference TRBV5-1 and TRBJ1-4, is KAGVTQTPRYLIKTRGQQVTLSCSPISGHRSVSWYQQTPGQGLQFLFEYFSETQRNKGNFPGRFSGRQFSNSRSEMNVSTLELGDSALYLCASSLPGQGHKLFFGSGTQLSVL.

The chain uses TRBV6-1 and TRBJ2-7, with D unresolved. The CDR3 has 12 amino acids. Germline-derived CDR1 and CDR2 are MNHNS and SASEGT. V was clipped by 2 bases and J by 4 bases, with 6 bases between them. The CDR3 protein is CASSERVYEQYF. CDR3 bases: TGTGCCAGCAGTGAACGGGTATACGAGCAGTACTTC.

The V call is TRBV18, the J call TRBJ2-7; a weak D match, TRBD2 (5 bases). The germline CDR1 and CDR2 sequences are KGHSH and LQKENI. This CDR3 region has 14 residues. Trimming removed 3 bases from V and 5 bases from J, with 14 bases in between. CDR3 sequence: CASSPPEGWDEQYF. The CDR3 DNA is TGTGCCAGCTCACCTCCCGAGGGATGGGACGAGCAGTACTTC. Variable domain in full (rest from reference TRBV18 and TRBJ2-7): NAGVMQNPRHLVRRRGQEARLRCSPMKGHSHVYWYRQLPEEGLKFMVYLQKENIIDESGMPKERFSAEFPKEGPSILRIQQVVRGDSAAYFCASSPPEGWDEQYFGPGTRLTVT.

This clone was found a few times. The V call is TRBV5-5, the J call TRBJ2-3; 7 bases are shared with TRBD2. The V and J ends lost 4 bases and 2 bases, in that order; junction bases with no gene match: 10. The CDR3 is 16 residues long. Germline loops: CDR1 SGHKS, CDR2 YYEKEE (reference sequence). CDR3 region: CASSPVAGVVTDTQYF. CDR3 nucleotides: TGTGCCAGCAGCCCTGTGGCGGGAGTCGTCACAGATACGCAGTATTTT.

The J gene is TRBJ2-1, the V gene TRBV2; 10 bases agree with TRBD1. Germline assignment: CDR1 SNHLY and CDR2 FYNNEI. The CDR3 is 16 residues long. The J segment lost 7 bases and the V segment lost 6 bases, leaving 12 bases of the junction unmatched. As DNA, the CDR3 is TGTGCCAGCAGCTCCCTCCGGGGACAGGGGTCAAATGAGCAGTTCTTC. This encodes CASSSLRGQGSNEQFF.

This clone was recorded once. This chain joins TRBV21-1 and TRBJ2-2; the tabulated D call, TRBD2, remains unverified against the DNA. TRBV21-1 is recorded as a pseudogene. This CDR3 has 19 residues. This chain's CDR3 is CASSKVSPGLAGLTGELFF. The CDR3 DNA follows: TGTGCCAGCAGCAAAGTATCCCCGGGACTAGCGGGACTGACCGGGGAGCTGTTTTTT.

Here the CDR3 reads CASSMRAGGRSRNSGANVLTF. The CDR3 DNA reads as TGTGCCAGTAGTATGCGGGCAGGGGGGCGGTCTCGCAACTCTGGGGCCAACGTCCTGACTTTC. The chain has TRBV19 and TRBJ2-6, with D possibly TRBD1 on 7 matching bases. The germline V and J ends were trimmed by 3 bases and 0 bases, with 24 bases remaining between them. CDR3 length: 21 amino acids. Germline CDR1 is LNHDA and CDR2 is SQIVND (reference sequence).

As regards this clone: One junction end disagrees with the germline gene, perhaps due to a read error. The chain couples TRBV5-1 to TRBJ1-6; D not certain. Germline loops: CDR1 SGHRS, CDR2 YFSETQ. This CDR3 has 13 amino acids. The CDR3 here is CASSSDGNSPLHF. The CDR3 DNA sequence: TGCGCCAGCAGCTCGGACGGGAATTCCCCCCTCCACTTT. Drawing the rest from reference TRBV5-1 and TRBJ1-6, the complete variable domain is KAGVTQTPRYLIKTRGQQVTLSCSPISGHRSVSWYQQTPGQGLQFLFEYFSETQRNKGNFPGRFSGRQFSNSRSEMNVSTLELGDSALYLCASSSDGNSPLHFGNGTRLTVT.

The CDR3 loop is CASSFNRGQETQYF. CDR3 DNA: TGCGCCAGCAGCTTTAACAGGGGCCAAGAGACCCAGTACTTC. This rearrangement joins TRBV5-1 to TRBJ2-5; 7 bases map to TRBD1. With 2 bases clipped from V and 1 base from J, the junction kept 2 bases outside the gene matches. The length of the CDR3 is 14 residues. From germline, CDR1 is SGHRS and CDR2 YFSETQ.

The gene calls are TRBV29-1 and TRBJ2-1, with D possibly being TRBD2 (5 bases). Germline loops: CDR1 SQVTM, CDR2 ANQGSEA. The CDR3 sequence is 15 residues long. Trimming cost V 7 bases and J 0 bases, with 16 bases left between them. The CDR3 sequence is CSAEGVRSSYNEQFF. CDR3 DNA sequence: TGCAGCGCCGAGGGTGTTCGGAGCTCCTACAATGAGCAGTTCTTC.

The chain is built from TRBV12-5 and TRBJ2-6, with a tentative D call TRBD1 (6 bases). Germline loops: CDR1 LGHNT, CDR2 FRNRAP. The CDR3 spans 15 residues. V lost 1 base and J 2 bases, leaving 6 bases between the germline ends. CDR3 DNA sequence: TGTGCTAGTGGTTTGGGACAGGCTGGGGCCAACGTCCTGACTTTC. This encodes CASGLGQAGANVLTF.

The V and J genes are TRBV10-3 and TRBJ2-5, with 7 positions matching TRBD1. The CDR3 length is 15 residues. The germline V gene encodes CDR1 ENHRY and CDR2 SYGVKD. The trim removed 4 bases at V and 2 bases at J, leaving 7 bases unmatched. The CDR3 DNA reads as TGTGCCATCAGTGGGAATACGGGACAGCAAGAGACCCAGTACTTC. Its translation is CAISGNTGQQETQYF.

This sequence joins TRBV11-3 and TRBJ1-1; no clear D. Germline V CDR1 and CDR2: SGHNT, YENEEA. The V end lost 5 bases, the J end lost 5 bases, and 9 bases lay between the germline ends. The CDR3 has 12 residues. The CDR3 DNA reads as TGTGCCAGCAGCGGGAGGAATACTGAAGCTTTCTTT. Residues: CASSGRNTEAFF.

The V gene is TRBV30, the J gene TRBJ2-1; 10 positions agree with TRBD2. Losses at the gene ends were 0 bases for V and 11 bases for J; bases not matched to a gene: 10. The length of the CDR3 is 15 residues. From germline, CDR1 is GTSNPN and CDR2 SVGIG (reference sequence). CDR3 nucleotides: TGTGCCTGGAGTGTACGAGGGCTAGCGGGAGTGAAGCAGTTCTTC. Translated: CAWSVRGLAGVKQFF.

DNA of the CDR3: TGTGCCAGCAGCTTAATCGGGGGGGCTATAGATACGCAGTATTTT. Protein product: CASSLIGGAIDTQYF. This chain connects TRBV7-2 to TRBJ2-3; 8 bases fit TRBD2. V lost 2 bases to trimming and J lost 5 bases; unmatched junction nucleotides: 6. The CDR3 totals 15 residues. The germline CDR1 and CDR2 sequences are SGHTA and FQGNSA.

J is TRBJ1-2 and V is TRBV30, with 7 bases matching TRBD1. From germline, CDR1 is GTSNPN and CDR2 SVGIG (reference sequence). The CDR3 extends over 12 amino acids. Trimming removed 5 bases from V and 3 bases from J; junction bases left unmatched: 3. CDR3 region: CAWAQGYYGYTF. The DNA for the CDR3 is TGTGCCTGGGCACAGGGGTACTATGGCTACACCTTC. Combining the CDR3 with reference TRBV30 and TRBJ1-2 gives the whole variable domain SQTIHQWPATLVQPVGSPLSLECTVEGTSNPNLYWYRQAAGRGLQLLFYSVGIGQISSEVPQNLSASRPQDRQFILSSKKLLLSDSGFYLCAWAQGYYGYTFGSGTRLTVV.

V gene TRBV5-6 combines with J gene TRBJ2-5, with D perhaps matching TRBD1 (6 bases). The CDR3 covers 13 residues. CDR1 is SGHDT and CDR2 is YYEEEE in the germline V gene. V lost 5 bases, J lost 4 bases, and 12 bases lay in between. The CDR3 loop is CASRQQGSETQYF. For the CDR3, the DNA is TGTGCCAGCAGGCAGCAGGGGTCAGAGACCCAGTACTTC.

V is TRBV11-3 and J is TRBJ2-7, with D possibly being TRBD2 (5 bases). CDR3 length: 13 residues. In germline, CDR1 is SGHNT, CDR2 YENEEA. V was pared by 5 bases and J by 4 bases, with 12 bases between. The CDR3 sequence: CASSPGRGYEQYF. The CDR3 DNA follows: TGTGCCAGCAGCCCGGGCCGGGGTTACGAGCAGTACTTC.

V usage is TRBV4-2 and J usage is TRBJ1-1; D not certain. The V end was cut by 0 bases, the J end by 4 bases, with 9 bases between. In germline, CDR1 is LGHNA, CDR2 YNFKEQ. CDR3 length: 14 amino acids. The CDR3 here is CASSQDPPITEAFF. The CDR3 DNA is TGTGCCAGCAGCCAAGATCCCCCAATCACTGAAGCTTTCTTT.

V usage is TRBV4-2 and J usage is TRBJ1-1; perhaps TRBD1 as D (5 bases). V lost 4 bases and J lost 7, with 16 bases in between. Germline loops: CDR1 LGHNA, CDR2 YNFKEQ. The CDR3 is 14 residues long. CDR3 residues: CASSLLGGEGEAFF. As DNA, the CDR3 is TGTGCCAGCAGCCTCTTGGGGGGGGAAGGTGAAGCTTTCTTT.

The gene calls are TRBV7-2 and TRBJ1-2; D perhaps matches TRBD1 (5 bases). Germline CDR1 SGHTA, CDR2 FQGNSA. Trimming pared 3 bases from V and 4 bases from J, leaving 12 bases between. CDR3 length equals 14 residues. Here the CDR3 DNA reads TGTGCCAGCAGCTTGAGCAGGGAAGGCTATGGCTACACCTTC. Translation: CASSLSREGYGYTF. Full variable domain (rest looked up from reference TRBV7-2 and TRBJ1-2): GAGVSQSPSNKVTEKGKDVELRCDPISGHTALYWYRQSLGQGLEFLIYFQGNSAPDKSGLPSDRFSAERTGGSVSTLTIQRTQQEDSAVYLCASSLSREGYGYTFGSGTRLTVV.

The CDR3 reads CASRIGVTSGGHEQYF. CDR3 bases: TGCGCCAGCAGGATAGGGGTGACTAGCGGGGGACACGAGCAGTACTTC. The chain uses TRBV5-1 and TRBJ2-7, with 12 nucleotides matching TRBD2. This CDR3 is 16 amino acids long. The junction had 11 bases not matched to a gene; V was cut back by 5 bases and J by 5 bases. Germline V CDR1 and CDR2: SGHRS, YFSETQ.

The chain is built from TRBV5-5 and TRBJ2-7; the D gene is possibly TRBD2 (6 bases). The V gene's germline CDR1 is SGHKS and CDR2 YYEKEE (reference sequence). Trimming removed 0 bases at V and 0 bases at J, with 10 bases between. This CDR3 has 15 residues. CDR3 in amino acids: CASSLAASDSYEQYF. The CDR3, as DNA: TGTGCCAGCAGCTTGGCGGCTAGCGACTCCTACGAGCAGTACTTC.

V and J are TRBV5-1 and TRBJ1-1, with 7 positions matching TRBD1. Trimming cost V 3 bases and J 2 bases; bases outside gene matches: 4. There are 14 residues in the CDR3. Germline assignment: CDR1 SGHRS and CDR2 YFSETQ. In DNA form, the CDR3 reads TGCGCCAGCAGCTCGGGACAGCCTAACACTGAAGCTTTCTTT. This sequence encodes CASSSGQPNTEAFF.